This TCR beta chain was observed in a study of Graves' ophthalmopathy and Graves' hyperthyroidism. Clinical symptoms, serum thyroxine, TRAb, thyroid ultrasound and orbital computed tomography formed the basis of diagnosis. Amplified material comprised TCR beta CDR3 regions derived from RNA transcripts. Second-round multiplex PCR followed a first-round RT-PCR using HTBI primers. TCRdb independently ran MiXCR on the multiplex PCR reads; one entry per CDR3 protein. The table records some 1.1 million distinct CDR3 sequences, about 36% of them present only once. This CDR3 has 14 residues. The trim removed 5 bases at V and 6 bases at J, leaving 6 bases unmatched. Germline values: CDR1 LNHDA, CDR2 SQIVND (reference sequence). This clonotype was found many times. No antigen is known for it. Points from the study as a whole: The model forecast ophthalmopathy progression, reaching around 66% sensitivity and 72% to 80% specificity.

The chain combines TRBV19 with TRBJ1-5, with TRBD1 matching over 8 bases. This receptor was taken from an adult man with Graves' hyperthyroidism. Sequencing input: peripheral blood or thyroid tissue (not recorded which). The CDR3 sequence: CASSEAGGGQPQHF. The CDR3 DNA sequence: TGTGCCAGTAGTGAAGCAGGGGGCGGTCAGCCCCAGCATTTT.